The 27 T cell receptor beta chains below come from one sample, sequenced in a study of cytomegalovirus exposure and HLA in healthy donors. A multiplex PCR was run with 60 Vbeta primers and 13 Jbeta primers. This table comes from immunoSEQ multiplex PCR, and its TCRdb copy is limited to in-frame clones, with some not included. Counted here are under 150,000 clones, approximately 75% occurring once; the ten biggest clones make up approximately 1%. Sequenced: PBMCs. The receptor source for this set is a male donor in good health and CMV-seronegative.

The chain uses TRBV6-1 and TRBJ1-5, with unresolved D. V was cut by 5 bases and J by 4 bases, with 15 bases left in between. Germline-derived CDR1 and CDR2 are MNHNS and SASEGT. This CDR3 contains 15 residues. Here the CDR3 DNA reads TGTGCCAGCAGTTCTCCCTCTTTAATGAATCAGCCCCAGCATTTT. It translates to CASSSPSLMNQPQHF.

This clone was detected once. The chain has TRBV18 and TRBJ2-7; TRBD1 is a possible D gene (6 bases). In germline, CDR1 is KGHSH, CDR2 LQKENI. Trimming removed 5 bases at V and 1 base at J, with 12 bases between. The CDR3 consists of 14 residues. CDR3 in amino acids: CASSTPRGSYEQYF. The CDR3 DNA is TGTGCCAGCTCAACGCCCAGGGGATCCTACGAGCAGTACTTC.

The chain uses TRBV19 and TRBJ1-5; TRBD1 agrees at 7 bases. The CDR3 sequence is 14 residues long. The junction had 9 bases not matched to a gene; V was cut back by 10 bases and J by 3 bases. CDR1 and CDR2 (germline): LNHDA, SQIVND (reference sequence). CDR3 protein: CATETGMNNQPQHF. CDR3 DNA sequence: TGTGCCACCGAGACAGGGATGAACAATCAGCCCCAGCATTTT.

This chain joins TRBV6-1 and TRBJ1-3; D remains unclear. Trimming left V 3 bases short and J 0 bases short, with 6 bases between. Germline CDR1 is MNHNS and CDR2 is SASEGT. The CDR3 runs 14 residues. CDR3 sequence (DNA): TGTGCCAGCAGTGATCCTCTCTCTGGAAACACCATATATTTT. This gives the protein CASSDPLSGNTIYF.

V usage is TRBV6-1 and J usage is TRBJ1-4; D call uncertain. V was cut by 1 base and J by 10 bases, with 10 bases left in between. The CDR3 has 13 amino acids. Germline V gene sequence: CDR1 MNHNS, CDR2 SASEGT. CDR3 sequence: CASSEGLGGKLFF. The CDR3 region has the DNA TGTGCCAGCAGTGAAGGGCTCGGCGGAAAACTGTTTTTT.

This rearrangement joins TRBV4-2 to TRBJ1-2; 8 nucleotides line up with TRBD1. Germline V lookup: CDR1 LGHNA, CDR2 YNFKEQ. This CDR3 contains 15 residues. V trimming: 2 bases; J trimming: 1 base; junction bases outside the gene matches: 3. The CDR3 bases are TGTGCCAGCAGCCAAAACAGGGGGTATAACTATGGCTACACCTTC. Translating it yields CASSQNRGYNYGYTF.

The CDR3 DNA reads TGTGCCAGCAGTCAATGGGGACAGGGCGACGGGGAGCTGTTTTTT. Translated: CASSQWGQGDGELFF. This sequence joins TRBV27 and TRBJ2-2; 9 nucleotides align to TRBD1. The germline V gene encodes CDR1 MNHEY and CDR2 SMNVEV (reference sequence). The CDR3 runs to 15 residues. Trimming cost V 5 bases and J 7 bases; bases outside gene matches: 8.

The J gene is TRBJ1-2, the V gene TRBV4-2; TRBD1 might be the D (5 bases). Trimming took 0 bases from V and 2 from J, leaving 13 bases between them. The CDR3 consists of 16 residues. Germline CDR1 reads LGHNA; CDR2 reads YNFKEQ. The CDR3 here is CASSQENGAGNYGYTF. CDR3 DNA: TGTGCCAGCAGCCAAGAAAATGGGGCAGGGAACTATGGCTACACCTTC.

This chain uses TRBV2 with TRBJ1-4; perhaps TRBD1 as D (5 bases). CDR1 is SNHLY and CDR2 is FYNNEI in the germline V gene. V lost 4 bases to trimming and J lost 7 bases, with 16 bases between them. The CDR3 is 15 residues long. The CDR3 region has the DNA TGTGCCAGCAGTGGGGGGGGACGGCGGGCTGAAAAACTGTTTTTT. Translated, it gives CASSGGGRRAEKLFF. The full variable domain, completed using reference TRBV2 and TRBJ1-4, is EPEVTQTPSHQVTQMGQEVILRCVPISNHLYFYWYRQILGQKVEFLVSFYNNEISEKSEIFDDQFSVERPDGSNFTLKIRSTKLEDSAMYFCASSGGGRRAEKLFFGSGTQLSVL.

This chain joins TRBV11-2 and TRBJ1-4; the match to TRBD1 covers 7 bases. The CDR3 has 13 amino acids. V lost 5 bases, J lost 8 bases, and 5 bases stayed unmatched. Germline-derived CDR1 and CDR2 are SGHAT and FQNNGV. As DNA, the CDR3 is TGTGCCAGCAGCCCGGGACAGAGGGAAAAACTGTTTTTT. Protein product: CASSPGQREKLFF. Using reference TRBV11-2 and TRBJ1-4 for the parts outside the CDR3, the full variable domain is EAGVAQSPRYKIIEKRQSVAFWCNPISGHATLYWYQQILGQGPKLLIQFQNNGVVDDSQLPKDRFSAERLKGVDSTLKIQPAKLEDSAVYLCASSPGQREKLFFGSGTQLSVL.

Here the CDR3 reads CASSQAPGTEYEQYF. The CDR3 nucleotides are TGCGCCAGCAGCCAGGCTCCCGGGACAGAATACGAGCAGTACTTC. The rearrangement joins TRBV4-3 to TRBJ2-7; TRBD1 matches 7 bases. CDR3 length: 15 amino acids. After removal of 3 bases from V and 4 bases from J, the junction contained 9 bases not matched to a gene. Looked up from germline, CDR1 is LGHNA and CDR2 is YSLEER.

Written as DNA, the CDR3 is TGTGCCAGCAGCGCCCCAGGACAGGGTGCAGATACGCAGTATTTT. This translates into CASSAPGQGADTQYF. The chain uses TRBV7-2 and TRBJ2-3; 8 bases are shared with TRBD1. CDR1 and CDR2 from the germline V gene are SGHTA and FQGNSA. The V and J ends lost 5 bases and 4 bases, in that order; junction bases with no gene match: 8. CDR3 size: 15 residues.

The rearrangement links TRBV7-9 to TRBJ2-1; possible D gene TRBD1, 6 bases. The CDR3 loop spans 17 amino acids. Germline V gene sequence: CDR1 SEHNR, CDR2 FQNEAQ (reference sequence). V was trimmed by 5 bases and J by 0 bases, leaving 17 bases between them. CDR3 in amino acids: CASSPLGAALSYNEQFF. The CDR3 DNA follows: TGTGCCAGCAGCCCCTTGGGGGCGGCCCTCTCCTACAATGAGCAGTTCTTC.

The chain joins TRBV18 to TRBJ1-2, with a tentative D call TRBD1 (5 bases). Germline V gene sequence: CDR1 KGHSH, CDR2 LQKENI. CDR3 length equals 15 residues. V was cut by 2 bases and J by 0 bases, with 10 bases left in between. CDR3 sequence (DNA): TGTGCCAGCTCACCAGGCAGGGTTTCTAACTATGGCTACACCTTC. Protein sequence: CASSPGRVSNYGYTF.

This chain joins TRBV7-2 and TRBJ2-1; TRBD2 agrees at 11 bases. Trimming took 1 base from V and 12 from J; bases not matched to a gene: 5. The CDR3 is 14 amino acids. Germline V gene lookup returns CDR1 SGHTA and CDR2 FQGNSA. In DNA form, the CDR3 reads TGTGCCAGCAGCTTAGAACCCCTAGCGGGGGGGCAGTTCTTC. Its translation is CASSLEPLAGGQFF.

The rearrangement joins TRBV13 to TRBJ1-4; D gene ambiguous. CDR3 length: 16 residues. Deletions cut 5 bases from V and 3 bases from J, with 16 bases between. Looked up from germline, CDR1 is PRHDT and CDR2 is FYEKMQ (reference sequence). The CDR3 coding sequence is TGTGCCAGCAGCACGACGAGACACGCCTCTAATGAAAAACTGTTTTTT. Residues: CASSTTRHASNEKLFF.

Points on this clone: The junction does not match germline at one end; this may be a read error. The chain has TRBV7-9 and TRBJ1-2; D is ambiguous. The germline V gene has CDR1 SEHNR and CDR2 FQNEAQ (reference sequence). The CDR3 length is 12 residues. This chain's CDR3 is CSSSFLRESATF. CDR3 nucleotide sequence: TGTTCCAGCAGCTTTTTGAGGGAGTCTGCCACCTTC.

This clone was observed a single time. An end of the junction differs from the germline gene, which may be a read error. The CDR3 here is CSSSSEDRGKTYEQYF. The DNA of the CDR3 is TGTTCCAGCAGCTCCGAGGACAGGGGGAAAACCTACGAGCAGTACTTC. The chain carries TRBV7-9 and TRBJ2-7; 10 bases are a match to TRBD1. The CDR3 is 16 amino acids. In germline, CDR1 is SEHNR, CDR2 FQNEAQ (reference sequence).

The V and J genes are TRBV10-3 and TRBJ2-7; D gene ambiguous. Germline V gives CDR1 ENHRY, CDR2 SYGVKD. Deletions cut 2 bases from V and 2 bases from J, with 7 bases between. CDR3 length: 13 amino acids. This chain's CDR3 is CAISENSPYEQYF. The CDR3 bases are TGTGCCATCAGTGAGAACAGTCCCTACGAGCAGTACTTC.

The rearrangement links TRBV7-2 to TRBJ2-1; TRBD1 matches 9 bases. J was trimmed by 4 bases and V by 1 base; bases with no gene match: 2. The CDR3 spans 15 residues. Germline CDR1 and CDR2: SGHTA and FQGNSA. Here the CDR3 DNA reads TGTGCCAGCAGCTTAGACAGGGGGCAATACAATGAGCAGTTCTTC. Encoded protein: CASSLDRGQYNEQFF.

The chain couples TRBV30 to TRBJ1-1; tentatively, D is TRBD1 (6 bases). Between the trimmed V and J ends, which lost 2 bases and 4 bases, there was a span of 11 bases. The CDR3 sequence is 13 residues long. Germline loops: CDR1 GTSNPN, CDR2 SVGIG (reference sequence). The CDR3 coding sequence is TGTGCCTGGAGTAGGACAGTGTCCACTGAAGCTTTCTTT. Residues: CAWSRTVSTEAFF. Full variable domain (remainder filled in from reference TRBV30 and TRBJ1-1): SQTIHQWPATLVQPVGSPLSLECTVEGTSNPNLYWYRQAAGRGLQLLFYSVGIGQISSEVPQNLSASRPQDRQFILSSKKLLLSDSGFYLCAWSRTVSTEAFFGQGTRLTVV.

The V gene is TRBV4-1, the J gene TRBJ1-5; TRBD1 is a possible D gene (5 bases). Per germline, CDR1 MGHRA and CDR2 YSYEKL. CDR3 length: 19 amino acids. With 5 bases removed from V and 1 base from J, the gap between germline ends came to 24 bases. CDR3 sequence reads: CASSAQPQGGTKSNQPQHF. In DNA, the CDR3 is TGCGCCAGCAGCGCGCAACCCCAGGGAGGAACGAAGAGCAATCAGCCCCAGCATTTT.

As concerns this clone: The sample has other DNA sequences that encode this CDR3 too. This rearrangement joins TRBV11-3 to TRBJ2-6; 9 nucleotides align to TRBD1. V lost 5 bases and J lost 0; bases outside the gene matches: 5. The CDR3 has 17 residues. CDR1 and CDR2 from the germline V gene are SGHNT and YENEEA. CDR3 region: CASSPGTGSSGANVLTF. The CDR3 DNA sequence: TGTGCCAGCAGCCCGGGGACAGGGAGCTCTGGGGCCAACGTCCTGACTTTC.

The chain links TRBV5-1 to TRBJ2-7; D perhaps matches TRBD1 (6 bases). The V end lost 3 bases, the J end lost 5 bases, and 15 bases lay between the germline ends. Germline values: CDR1 SGHRS, CDR2 YFSETQ. This CDR3 has 14 amino acids. The CDR3 coding sequence is TGCGCCAGCAGCTGGGGACACGGGGCGGACGAGCAGTACTTC. Encoded protein: CASSWGHGADEQYF.

This chain links TRBV29-1 with TRBJ1-2; D gene unclear. Germline CDR1 reads SQVTM; CDR2 reads ANQGSEA. V shed 7 bases and J shed 4 bases, with 13 bases lying between them. The CDR3 extends over 12 amino acids. CDR3 region: CSARLRLYGYTF. The CDR3 DNA sequence: TGCAGCGCTAGGTTACGCCTCTATGGCTACACCTTC. Full variable domain (missing parts from reference TRBV29-1 and TRBJ1-2): SAVISQKPSRDICQRGTSLTIQCQVDSQVTMMFWYRQQPGQSLTLIATANQGSEATYESGFVIDKFPISRPNLTFSTLTVSNMSPEDSSIYLCSARLRLYGYTFGSGTRLTVV.

The V and J genes are TRBV7-9 and TRBJ2-1; 7 bases align to TRBD1. The length of the CDR3 is 16 residues. Germline loops: CDR1 SEHNR, CDR2 FQNEAQ (reference sequence). Trimming removed 2 bases from V and 7 bases from J; junction bases left unmatched: 11. CDR3: CASSLRDSPFWNEQFF. The CDR3 DNA sequence: TGTGCCAGCAGCTTACGGGACAGCCCTTTTTGGAATGAGCAGTTCTTC.

V is TRBV7-3 and J is TRBJ2-1, with D maybe TRBD1 (6 bases). The CDR3 runs to 16 residues. Germline-derived CDR1 and CDR2 are SGHTA and FQGTGA. V dropped 4 bases and J dropped 0 bases, with 13 bases sitting between them. The chain's CDR3 is CASSSTGPSSYNEQFF. For the CDR3, the DNA is TGTGCCAGCAGCTCGACAGGTCCCAGCTCCTACAATGAGCAGTTCTTC.